Listed here is a single T cell receptor (beta chain). Its cognate antigen is unknown. The data were taken from a study of cytomegalovirus exposure and HLA in healthy donors. CDR3 length: 16 residues. Trimming cost V 1 base and J 3 bases; bases outside gene matches: 6. Per the germline V gene, CDR1 is SEHNR and CDR2 is FQNEAQ (reference sequence). The primer mix had 60 Vbeta and 13 Jbeta primers. The data were produced by immunoSEQ multiplex PCR, yet TCRdb's version contains in-frame clones alone and is incomplete. The data show about 160,000 clones, around four fifths seen once. Overall study results and limits: A list of around 160 TCR beta chains associated with cytomegalovirus was given. Within an earlier analysis, most TCR beta V segments proved productive either about 87% or about 30% of the time.

Sequencing used PBMCs. The rearrangement uses TRBV7-9 and TRBJ2-3; 8 bases line up with TRBD2. The TCR sequence derives from a woman aged 25-40 years in good health and CMV-seronegative. The CDR3: CASSLGTSPLTDTQYF. The CDR3 DNA is TGTGCCAGCAGCTTAGGGACTAGCCCCCTTACAGATACGCAGTATTTT.